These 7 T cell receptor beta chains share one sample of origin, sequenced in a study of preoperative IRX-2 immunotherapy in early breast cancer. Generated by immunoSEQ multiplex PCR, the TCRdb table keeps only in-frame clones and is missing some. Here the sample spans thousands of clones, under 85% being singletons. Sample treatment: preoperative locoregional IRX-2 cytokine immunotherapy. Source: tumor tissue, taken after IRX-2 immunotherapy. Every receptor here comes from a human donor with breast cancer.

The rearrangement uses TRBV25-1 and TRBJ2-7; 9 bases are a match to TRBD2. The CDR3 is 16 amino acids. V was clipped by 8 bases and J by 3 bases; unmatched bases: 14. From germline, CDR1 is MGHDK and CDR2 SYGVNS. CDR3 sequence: CASGRKMGLAIYEQYF. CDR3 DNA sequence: TGTGCCAGCGGACGAAAAATGGGACTAGCCATCTACGAGCAGTACTTC.

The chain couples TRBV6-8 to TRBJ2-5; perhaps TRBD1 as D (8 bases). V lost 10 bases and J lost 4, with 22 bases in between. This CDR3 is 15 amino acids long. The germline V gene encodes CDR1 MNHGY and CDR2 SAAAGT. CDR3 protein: CAISRGQGGRETQYF. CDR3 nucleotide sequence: TGTGCCATCAGCCGTGGACAGGGAGGGAGAGAGACCCAGTACTTC.

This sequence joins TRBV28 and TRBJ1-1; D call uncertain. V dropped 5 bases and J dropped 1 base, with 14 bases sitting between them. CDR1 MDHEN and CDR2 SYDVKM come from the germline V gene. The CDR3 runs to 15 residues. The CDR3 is CASSPPGPGNTEAFF. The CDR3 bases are TGTGCCAGCAGTCCACCCGGCCCAGGGAACACTGAAGCTTTCTTT.

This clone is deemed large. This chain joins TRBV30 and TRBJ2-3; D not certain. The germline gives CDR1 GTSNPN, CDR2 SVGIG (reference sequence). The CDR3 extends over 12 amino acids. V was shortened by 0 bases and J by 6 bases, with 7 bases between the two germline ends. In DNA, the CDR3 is TGTGCCTGGAGTGTAAGCCCGGATACGCAGTATTTT. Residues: CAWSVSPDTQYF.

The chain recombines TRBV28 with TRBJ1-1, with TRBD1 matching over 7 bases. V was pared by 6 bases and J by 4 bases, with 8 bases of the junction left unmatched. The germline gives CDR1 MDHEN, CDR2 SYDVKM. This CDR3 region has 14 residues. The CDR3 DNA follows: TGTGCCAGCAGCCCGACAGGGTGGGGCACTGAAGCTTTCTTT. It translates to CASSPTGWGTEAFF.

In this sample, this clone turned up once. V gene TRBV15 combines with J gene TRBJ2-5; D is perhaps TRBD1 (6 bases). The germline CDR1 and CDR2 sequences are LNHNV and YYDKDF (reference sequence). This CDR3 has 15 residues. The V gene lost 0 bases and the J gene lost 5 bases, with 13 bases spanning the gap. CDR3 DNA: TGTGCCACCAGCAGAGATCGAGACAGGATGGAGACCCAGTACTTC. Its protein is CATSRDRDRMETQYF.

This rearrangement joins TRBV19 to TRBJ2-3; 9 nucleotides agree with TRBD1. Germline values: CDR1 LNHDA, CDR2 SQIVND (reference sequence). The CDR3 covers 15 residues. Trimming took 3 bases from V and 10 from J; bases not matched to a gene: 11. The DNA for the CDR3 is TGTGCCAGTAGTATTCGTCCTCGAACAGGGGGCGCGCAGTATTTT. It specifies CASSIRPRTGGAQYF.